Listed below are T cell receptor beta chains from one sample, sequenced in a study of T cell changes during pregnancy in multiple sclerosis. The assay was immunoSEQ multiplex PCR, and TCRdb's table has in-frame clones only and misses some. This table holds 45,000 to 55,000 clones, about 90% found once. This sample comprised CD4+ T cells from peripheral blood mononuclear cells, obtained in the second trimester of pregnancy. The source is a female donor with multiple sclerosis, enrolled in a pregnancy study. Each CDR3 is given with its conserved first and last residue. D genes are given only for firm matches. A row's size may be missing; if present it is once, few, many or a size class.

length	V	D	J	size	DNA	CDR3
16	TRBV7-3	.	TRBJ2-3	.	TGTGCCAGCAGCTTAACAGGAGGGTTTGTGGCAGATACGCAGTATTTT	CASSLTGGFVADTQYF
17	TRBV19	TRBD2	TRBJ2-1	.	TGTGCCAGTAGTATAGATGGGCTAGCGGGAGGGGTCAATGAGCAGTTCTTC	CASSIDGLAGGVNEQFF
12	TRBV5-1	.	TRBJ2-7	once	TGCGCCAGCAGCCCTGAGGAGGGGGAGCAGTACTTC	CASSPEEGEQYF
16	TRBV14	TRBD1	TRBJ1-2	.	TGTGCCAGCAGCCCTCAGCCGGGACAGAACTTCTATGGCTACACCTTC	CASSPQPGQNFYGYTF
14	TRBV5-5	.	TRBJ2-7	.	TGTGCCAGCAGCTTGATGGGGGGTCCCTACGAGCAGTACTTC	CASSLMGGPYEQYF
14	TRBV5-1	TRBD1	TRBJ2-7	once	TGCGCCAGCAGCCGGGGACAGAGCTCCTACGAGCAGTACTTC	CASSRGQSSYEQYF
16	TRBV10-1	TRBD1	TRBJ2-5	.	TGCGCCAGCAGTGAGTCGGAACAGGGGGCGGGAGAGACCCAGTACTTC	CASSESEQGAGETQYF
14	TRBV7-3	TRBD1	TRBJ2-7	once	TGTGCCAGCAGCTCGGGACAGGGGCGCCTGGAGCAGTACTTC	CASSSGQGRLEQYF
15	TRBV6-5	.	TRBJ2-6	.	TGTGCCAGCAAGACAGTGAGCTCTGGGGCCAACGTCCTGACTTTC	CASKTVSSGANVLTF
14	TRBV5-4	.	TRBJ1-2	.	TGTGCCAGCAGCTTGCGGAGTACCAGCTATGGCTACACCTTC	CASSLRSTSYGYTF
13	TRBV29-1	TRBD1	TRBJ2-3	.	TGCAGCGCCGACAGGGGGCTTGGAGATACGCAGTATTTT	CSADRGLGDTQYF
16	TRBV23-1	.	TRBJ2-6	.	TGCGCCAGCAGTCAATCCATGCGCTCTGGGGCCAACGTCCTGACTTTC	CASSQSMRSGANVLTF
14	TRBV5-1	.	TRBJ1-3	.	TGCGCCAGCAGCTTGTCAGGCTCTGGAAACACCATATATTTT	CASSLSGSGNTIYF
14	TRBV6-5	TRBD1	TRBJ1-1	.	TGTGCCAGCTGGACAGGGGCCGCCTATACTGAAGCTTTCTTT	CASWTGAAYTEAFF
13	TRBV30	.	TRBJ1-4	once	TGTGCCTGGAGTGCACAGACTAATGAAAAACTGTTTTTT	CAWSAQTNEKLFF
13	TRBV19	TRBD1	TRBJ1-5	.	TGTGCCAGTAGTCCGGACAGGGAACAGCCCCAGCATTTT	CASSPDREQPQHF
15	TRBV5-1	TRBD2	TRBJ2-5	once	TGCGCCAGCAGCATGGGGGAGGGGTGGACGGAGACCCAGTACTTC	CASSMGEGWTETQYF
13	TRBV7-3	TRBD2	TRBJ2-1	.	TGTGCCAGCAGCACCGGGACTAATTACGAGCAGTTCTTC	CASSTGTNYEQFF
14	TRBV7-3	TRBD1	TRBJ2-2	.	TGTGCCAGCAGCTTAGGACAGGGGACCGGGGAGCTGTTTTTT	CASSLGQGTGELFF
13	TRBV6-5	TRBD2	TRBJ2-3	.	TGTGCCAGCAAAGCGGGGGGCACAGATACGCAGTATTTT	CASKAGGTDTQYF
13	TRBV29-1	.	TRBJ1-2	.	TGCAGCGTTGAAGATCAGGAGGTAAATGGCTACACCTTC	CSVEDQEVNGYTF
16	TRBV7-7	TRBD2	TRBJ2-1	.	TGTGCCAGCAGCTTAGCCGGACTAGCAGGCACCAATGAGCAGTTCTTC	CASSLAGLAGTNEQFF
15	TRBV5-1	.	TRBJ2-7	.	TGCGCCAGCAGTAGGCAGGCGATTAGCTCCTACGAGCAGTACTTC	CASSRQAISSYEQYF
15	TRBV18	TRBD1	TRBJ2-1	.	TGTGCCAGCTCACCCGTGGGACAGAGTTACAATGAGCAGTTCTTC	CASSPVGQSYNEQFF
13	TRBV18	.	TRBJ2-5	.	TGTGCCAGCTCACCACCGGAGGTTGAGACCCAGTACTTC	CASSPPEVETQYF
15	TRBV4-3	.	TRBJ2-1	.	TGCGCCAGCAGCCTTCAGTACAGCTCCTACAATGAGCAGTTCTTC	CASSLQYSSYNEQFF
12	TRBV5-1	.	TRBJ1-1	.	TGCGCCAGCAGCTTGGAGGGCAGGGGAGCTTTCTTT	CASSLEGRGAFF
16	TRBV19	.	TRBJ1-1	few	TGTGCCAGTAGTATTTTAGGACTCACAACGAACACTGAAGCTTTCTTT	CASSILGLTTNTEAFF
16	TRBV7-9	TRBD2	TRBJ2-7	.	TGTGCCAGCAGCTTGGTGACTAGCGGGAGGAGAAACGAGCAGTACTTC	CASSLVTSGRRNEQYF
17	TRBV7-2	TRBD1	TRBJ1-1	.	TGTGCCAGCAGAAAGGAATCACAGGGGGCTAGAGGTACTGAAGCTTTCTTT	CASRKESQGARGTEAFF
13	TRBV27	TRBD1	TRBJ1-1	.	TGTGCCAGCAGCCCTATCACAGGGGGGAGGGCTTTCTTT	CASSPITGGRAFF
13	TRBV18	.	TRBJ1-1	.	TGTGCCAGCTCACGGCTAGAGGACACTGAAGCTTTCTTT	CASSRLEDTEAFF
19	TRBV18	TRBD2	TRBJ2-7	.	TGTGCCAGCTCACAGCGGACTAGCGGGAGGGCTGACGTGGGTTACGAGCAGTACTTC	CASSQRTSGRADVGYEQYF
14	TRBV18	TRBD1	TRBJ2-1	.	TGTGCCAGCTACCCGGGACAGGACAACAATGAGCAGTTCTTC	CASYPGQDNNEQFF
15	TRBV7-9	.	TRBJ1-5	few	TGTGCCAGCAGCTTAGATCGGGCGGGGGGTCAGCCCCAGCATTTT	CASSLDRAGGQPQHF
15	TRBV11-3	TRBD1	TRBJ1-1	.	TGTGCCAGCAGCTCGACCGGGACAGGGAGGACTGAAGCTTTCTTT	CASSSTGTGRTEAFF
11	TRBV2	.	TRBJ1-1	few	TGTGCCAGCAGCGAGACAGATGAGGCTTTCTTT	CASSETDEAFF
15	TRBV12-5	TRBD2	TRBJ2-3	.	TGTGCTAGTGGCCCCAAGCGGGAGCGCACAGATACGCAGTATTTT	CASGPKRERTDTQYF
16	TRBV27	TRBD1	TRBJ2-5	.	TGTGCCAGTTTCTCCGGGACAGGGGGCATGAAGGAGACCCAGTACTTC	CASFSGTGGMKETQYF
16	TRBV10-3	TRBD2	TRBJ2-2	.	TGTGCCATCAGCTCGTTTAGCGGGAGGGACACCGGGGAGCTGTTTTTT	CAISSFSGRDTGELFF
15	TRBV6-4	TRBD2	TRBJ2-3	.	TGTGCCAGCAGTGACAGAGCGGGAACTACAGATACGCAGTATTTT	CASSDRAGTTDTQYF
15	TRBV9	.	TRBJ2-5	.	TGTGCCAGCAGCGTAGGGGTAGCTTTCCAAGAGACCCAGTACTTC	CASSVGVAFQETQYF